This T cell receptor beta chain was found in a study of blood T cell repertoires in COVID-19. Study overall: The origin of the acute and convalescent COVID-19 samples was the United States, Italy and Spain. PBMCs, B-cell-depleted T cells, or T cells provided the cDNA or gDNA that made up the material.

Authors' methods: Estimated nucleated cell counts came from reference gene primer amplification. Produced via immunoSEQ multiplex PCR; TCRdb's table is partial and in-frame only. The V and J calls and clone size come from that table; D and trimming were worked out from the DNA. Of around 260,000 clones in the sample, more than 80% were seen once. This clone was observed a few times. CDR3 length: 16 amino acids. The ends lost 3 bases at V and 2 bases at J; junction bases unmatched: 8. From germline, CDR1 is KGHSH and CDR2 LQKENI. Sequencing was performed on peripheral blood. The chain combines TRBV18 with TRBJ2-7, with 9 bases fitting TRBD1. This receptor was obtained from a woman in her 30s with active or convalescent COVID-19. For the CDR3, the DNA is TGTGCCAGCTCACCCGGGACAGGGCTTGATGCCTACGAGCAGTACTTC. Residues: CASSPGTGLDAYEQYF.